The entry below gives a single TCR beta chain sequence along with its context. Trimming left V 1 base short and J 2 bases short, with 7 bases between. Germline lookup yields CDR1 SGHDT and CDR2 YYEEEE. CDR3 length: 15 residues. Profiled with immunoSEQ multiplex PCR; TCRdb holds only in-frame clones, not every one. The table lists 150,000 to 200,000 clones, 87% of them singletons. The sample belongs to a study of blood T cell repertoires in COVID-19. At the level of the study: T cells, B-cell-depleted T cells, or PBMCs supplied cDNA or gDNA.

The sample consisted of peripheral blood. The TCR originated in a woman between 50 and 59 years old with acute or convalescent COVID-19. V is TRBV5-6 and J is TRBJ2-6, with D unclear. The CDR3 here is CASSLFSAGANVLTF. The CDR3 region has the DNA TGTGCCAGCAGCTTGTTTTCGGCTGGGGCCAACGTCCTGACTTTC.